Each of the 22 T cell receptor beta chains below was sequenced from the same sample in a study of cytomegalovirus exposure and HLA in healthy donors. In the PCR, 60 Vbeta and 13 Jbeta primers were used. Some clones are missing from TCRdb's copy, which holds only in-frame ones; the method was immunoSEQ multiplex PCR. Of around 150,000 clones in the sample, about three quarters are singletons; the top ten hold 2% to 3%. Sample: PBMCs. These receptor sequences come from a woman between 35 and 50 years old in good health and CMV-seropositive.

CDR3 residues: CASRASGGEETQYF. CDR3 sequence (DNA): TGTGCCAGCAGGGCTAGCGGGGGGGAGGAGACCCAGTACTTC. The chain is built from TRBV6-5 and TRBJ2-5, with 12 bases aligning to TRBD2. V lost 6 bases to trimming and J lost 5 bases; unmatched junction nucleotides: 4. The V gene's germline CDR1 is MNHEY and CDR2 SVGAGI. CDR3 length: 14 residues.

The chain employs TRBV6-1 and TRBJ2-5; 10 bases match TRBD1. CDR1 is MNHNS, CDR2 SASEGT, per germline. The CDR3 sequence is 14 residues long. V shed 4 bases, J shed 10 bases, and the junction held 9 bases outside the gene matches. CDR3 residues: CASSARTGGDNQYF. The CDR3 nucleotides are TGTGCCAGCAGTGCCCGGACAGGGGGGGATAACCAGTACTTC.

The table lists this clone with a few counts. V and J are TRBV5-1 and TRBJ2-5; TRBD2 agrees at 12 bases. CDR1 is SGHRS, CDR2 YFSETQ, per germline. Trimming at V came to 1 base and at J to 13 bases, leaving 8 bases not matched to a gene. This CDR3 is 14 amino acids long. The CDR3 loop reads CASSLNGLAGRPYF. The DNA for the CDR3 is TGCGCCAGCAGCTTGAATGGACTAGCGGGAAGACCGTACTTC.

The genes are TRBV19 and TRBJ2-3; no reliable D call. The CDR3 sequence is 16 residues long. The V end lost 6 bases, the J end lost 1 base, and 17 bases lay between the germline ends. Germline V gene sequence: CDR1 LNHDA, CDR2 SQIVND (reference sequence). This chain's CDR3 is CASSLRSSLGTDTQYF. The CDR3 DNA sequence: TGTGCCAGTAGCCTGAGGTCCAGTTTGGGCACAGATACGCAGTATTTT.

This clone was seen a few times. The chain uses TRBV4-3 and TRBJ2-5; 7 bases match TRBD1. V shed 1 base and J 5 bases; nucleotides not matched to a gene: 7. The germline V gene encodes CDR1 LGHNA and CDR2 YSLEER. There are 15 residues in the CDR3. The chain's CDR3 is CASSQGTGALETQYF. The CDR3 bases are TGCGCCAGCAGCCAAGGAACAGGGGCTTTGGAGACCCAGTACTTC.

This chain connects TRBV5-1 to TRBJ2-3; 9 bases are shared with TRBD2. Trimming at V came to 0 bases and at J to 5 bases, leaving 7 bases not matched to a gene. This CDR3 has 16 residues. Germline CDR1 SGHRS, CDR2 YFSETQ. This CDR3 reads CASSLGVSGSLDTQYF. The CDR3 coding sequence is TGCGCCAGCAGCTTGGGGGTTAGCGGGAGCCTAGATACGCAGTATTTT.

The sample holds one count of this clone. The CDR3 spells CASSSSSSGVHQETQYF. As DNA, the CDR3 is TGTGCCAGCAGTTCCTCCTCCTCGGGAGTTCACCAAGAGACCCAGTACTTC. This chain uses TRBV28 with TRBJ2-5; possible D gene TRBD2, 6 bases. This CDR3 region has 17 residues. V shed 4 bases and J shed 0 bases, with 18 bases lying between them. The V gene's germline CDR1 is MDHEN and CDR2 SYDVKM.

The CDR3 spells CASSPRLDRVNYGYTF. CDR3 nucleotide sequence: TGTGCCAGCAGCCCCCGATTGGACAGGGTAAACTATGGCTACACCTTC. V usage is TRBV7-2 and J usage is TRBJ1-2, with 8 bases fitting TRBD1. Germline CDR1 and CDR2: SGHTA and FQGNSA. The CDR3 sequence is 16 residues long. V dropped 5 bases and J dropped 2; count of bases not matched to a gene: 10.

This chain uses TRBV7-2 with TRBJ2-7, with TRBD1 matching 9 bases. The V segment lost 5 bases and the J segment 5 bases; nucleotides outside the gene matches: 7. CDR1 and CDR2 (germline): SGHTA, FQGNSA. CDR3 length: 14 amino acids. Here the CDR3 reads CASSPPGTGNEQYF. The CDR3 DNA reads as TGTGCCAGCAGCCCTCCCGGGACAGGGAACGAGCAGTACTTC.

A few counts support this clone. The rearrangement joins TRBV6-5 to TRBJ1-2, with 9 bases matching TRBD1. This CDR3 comprises 14 residues. Germline CDR1 reads MNHEY; CDR2 reads SVGAGI. V was clipped by 6 bases and J by 6 bases; unmatched bases: 8. CDR3 protein: CASSRQGGSHGYTF. As DNA, the CDR3 is TGTGCCAGCAGCCGACAGGGGGGAAGTCATGGCTACACCTTC.

The chain employs TRBV19 and TRBJ1-1, with no clear D. V lost 3 bases to trimming and J lost 9 bases, with 8 bases between them. The CDR3 consists of 11 residues. From germline, CDR1 is LNHDA and CDR2 SQIVND (reference sequence). CDR3 nucleotide sequence: TGTGCCAGTAGTATCGCAGGAAAAGCTTTCTTT. Translated: CASSIAGKAFF.

This rearrangement joins TRBV19 to TRBJ2-1; D gene ambiguous. V shed 3 bases and J shed 0 bases, with 12 bases lying between them. CDR3 length equals 16 residues. From germline, CDR1 is LNHDA and CDR2 SQIVND (reference sequence). The CDR3 reads CASSIKASSSYNEQFF. The CDR3 DNA sequence: TGTGCCAGTAGTATTAAAGCTAGTAGCTCCTACAATGAGCAGTTCTTC.

This clone came up once. This rearrangement joins TRBV6-5 to TRBJ2-5, with 8 bases that match TRBD1. TRBJ2-7 explains the end of the DNA better; the J call may be wrong. CDR1 MNHEY and CDR2 SVGAGI come from the germline V gene. The CDR3 runs 14 residues. The CDR3 protein is CASSYSRQGNEQYF. Written as DNA, the CDR3 is TGTGCCAGCAGTTACTCTCGACAGGGGAACGAGCAGTACTTC.

The chain employs TRBV5-6 and TRBJ2-1; 7 positions match TRBD1. CDR1 and CDR2 from the germline V gene are SGHDT and YYEEEE. The CDR3 loop spans 16 amino acids. Trimming at V came to 4 bases and at J to 3 bases, leaving 10 bases not matched to a gene. CDR3 nucleotides: TGTGCCAGCAGCCGCCGACAAGGGACAGTCTACAATGAGCAGTTCTTC. This gives the protein CASSRRQGTVYNEQFF.

This chain connects TRBV18 to TRBJ1-4; possible D gene TRBD1, 6 bases. V shed 3 bases and J shed 5 bases, with 13 bases lying between them. The CDR3 covers 15 residues. Germline CDR1 and CDR2: KGHSH and LQKENI. The CDR3 region has the DNA TGTGCCAGCTCACCCCAACAGGGACCAAATGAAAAACTGTTTTTT. Translated, it gives CASSPQQGPNEKLFF.

This clone was seen a handful of times. This chain joins TRBV5-6 and TRBJ2-3; 10 positions agree with TRBD2. Germline CDR1 is SGHDT and CDR2 is YYEEEE. Losses at the gene ends were 3 bases for V and 2 bases for J; bases not matched to a gene: 6. This CDR3 has 16 amino acids. CDR3 sequence reads: CASSYGLAGATDTQYF. Written as DNA, the CDR3 is TGTGCCAGCAGCTACGGGCTAGCGGGGGCCACAGATACGCAGTATTTT.

This chain connects TRBV11-3 to TRBJ2-2; 8 bases are a match to TRBD1. CDR1 is SGHNT, CDR2 YENEEA, per germline. V was pared by 5 bases and J by 8 bases, with 7 bases of the junction left unmatched. The CDR3 consists of 14 residues. The CDR3 sequence is CASSPDRDIGELFF. Here the CDR3 DNA reads TGTGCCAGCAGCCCGGACAGGGACATTGGGGAGCTGTTTTTT.

The CDR3 spells CASSPRGGTGNTIYF. CDR3 sequence (DNA): TGTGCCAGCAGTCCCCGTGGCGGGACCGGAAACACCATATATTTT. The chain employs TRBV6-5 and TRBJ1-3; tentatively, D is TRBD1 (5 bases). The V gene's germline CDR1 is MNHEY and CDR2 SVGAGI. The CDR3 sequence is 15 residues long. Trimming cost V 5 bases and J 4 bases, with 15 bases left between them.

The gene calls are TRBV2 and TRBJ1-6; D may be TRBD1 (5 bases). This CDR3 contains 15 residues. V was trimmed by 6 bases and J by 3 bases, leaving 12 bases between them. Germline CDR1 SNHLY, CDR2 FYNNEI. The CDR3 protein is CASRDDRSYNSPLHF. CDR3 bases: TGTGCCAGCAGGGATGACAGAAGCTATAATTCACCCCTCCACTTT. Full variable domain (rest looked up from reference TRBV2 and TRBJ1-6): EPEVTQTPSHQVTQMGQEVILRCVPISNHLYFYWYRQILGQKVEFLVSFYNNEISEKSEIFDDQFSVERPDGSNFTLKIRSTKLEDSAMYFCASRDDRSYNSPLHFGNGTRLTVT.

Many counts were recorded for this clone. The V gene is TRBV6-5, the J gene TRBJ2-7; D may be TRBD1 (5 bases). Trimming shortened V by 0 bases and J by 3 bases, and 12 bases separated the two germline ends. The CDR3 is 15 residues long. The germline gives CDR1 MNHEY, CDR2 SVGAGI. The CDR3 DNA sequence: TGTGCCAGCAGTTACTCTAGCAGGGTTGGCTACGAGCAGTACTTC. The encoded protein is CASSYSSRVGYEQYF.

The chain carries TRBV28 and TRBJ2-7; tentative D call: TRBD1 (5 bases). Trimming removed 4 bases at V and 3 bases at J, with 13 bases between. CDR3 length: 14 amino acids. Germline CDR1 MDHEN, CDR2 SYDVKM. CDR3 coding DNA: TGTGCCAGCAGTTCCCGGGCAGGACACTACGAGCAGTACTTC. Its translation is CASSSRAGHYEQYF.

Worth noting for this clone: Other DNA sequences in this specimen translate into the identical CDR3. The chain recombines TRBV7-2 with TRBJ2-1, with D possibly being TRBD1 (5 bases). V was cut by 4 bases and J by 7 bases, with 8 bases left in between. Germline V lookup: CDR1 SGHTA, CDR2 FQGNSA. The CDR3 consists of 12 residues. The CDR3 sequence: CASSSQGNEQFF. The CDR3 region has the DNA TGTGCCAGCAGCTCGCAGGGAAATGAGCAGTTCTTC. Complete variable domain (other parts from reference TRBV7-2 and TRBJ2-1): GAGVSQSPSNKVTEKGKDVELRCDPISGHTALYWYRQSLGQGLEFLIYFQGNSAPDKSGLPSDRFSAERTGGSVSTLTIQRTQQEDSAVYLCASSSQGNEQFFGPGTRLTVL.